The clone carrying this T cell receptor (beta chain) was recorded a few times. This sample was taken from a study of T-cell reconstitution after alpha-beta-depleted transplantation in children. J was trimmed by 4 bases and V by 5 bases; bases with no gene match: 13. Per germline, CDR1 SEHNR and CDR2 FQNEAQ (reference sequence). This CDR3 has 17 residues. During its preparation, the TCRbeta library received unique molecular identifiers. TCRdb re-derived calls from the PCR reads in MiXCR, one entry per CDR3 protein. The data contain about half a million distinct CDR3 sequences, 12% of them singletons. This clonotype was obtained from a human donor who donated a stem cell graft to a child with combined immunodeficiency. The chain links TRBV7-9 to TRBJ2-1; TRBD2 agrees at 8 bases. The source was PBMCs from the stem cell graft donor, collected from the stem cell graft. The chain's CDR3 is CASSPNGGAGAYNEQFF. The CDR3 DNA reads TGTGCCAGCAGCCCAAACGGCGGAGCGGGGGCTTACAATGAGCAGTTCTTC.